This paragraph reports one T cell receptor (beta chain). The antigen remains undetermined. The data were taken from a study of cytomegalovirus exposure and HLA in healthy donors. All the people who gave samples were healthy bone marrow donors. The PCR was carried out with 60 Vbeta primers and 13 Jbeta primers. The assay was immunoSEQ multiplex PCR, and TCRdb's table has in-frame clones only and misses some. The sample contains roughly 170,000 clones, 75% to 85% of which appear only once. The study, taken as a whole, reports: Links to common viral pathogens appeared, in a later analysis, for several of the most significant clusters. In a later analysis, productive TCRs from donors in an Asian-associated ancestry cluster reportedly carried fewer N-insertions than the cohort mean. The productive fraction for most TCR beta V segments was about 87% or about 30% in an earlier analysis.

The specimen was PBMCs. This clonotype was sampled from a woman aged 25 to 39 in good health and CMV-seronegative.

The DNA of the CDR3 is TGTGCCAGCAGTTTTTCTCCGAGCGGGAGGGTAACCTACGAGCAGTACTTC. It encodes CASSFSPSGRVTYEQYF. The V and J genes are TRBV28 and TRBJ2-7; 10 bases are shared with TRBD2. The CDR3 sequence is 17 residues long. The germline gives CDR1 MDHEN, CDR2 SYDVKM. J was trimmed by 2 bases and V by 3 bases; bases with no gene match: 10. Together with reference TRBV28 and TRBJ2-7, the CDR3 gives the full variable domain: DVKVTQSSRYLVKRTGEKVFLECVQDMDHENMFWYRQDPGLGLRLIYFSYDVKMKEKGDIPEGYSVSREKKERFSLILESASTNQTSMYLCASSFSPSGRVTYEQYFGPGTRLTVT.